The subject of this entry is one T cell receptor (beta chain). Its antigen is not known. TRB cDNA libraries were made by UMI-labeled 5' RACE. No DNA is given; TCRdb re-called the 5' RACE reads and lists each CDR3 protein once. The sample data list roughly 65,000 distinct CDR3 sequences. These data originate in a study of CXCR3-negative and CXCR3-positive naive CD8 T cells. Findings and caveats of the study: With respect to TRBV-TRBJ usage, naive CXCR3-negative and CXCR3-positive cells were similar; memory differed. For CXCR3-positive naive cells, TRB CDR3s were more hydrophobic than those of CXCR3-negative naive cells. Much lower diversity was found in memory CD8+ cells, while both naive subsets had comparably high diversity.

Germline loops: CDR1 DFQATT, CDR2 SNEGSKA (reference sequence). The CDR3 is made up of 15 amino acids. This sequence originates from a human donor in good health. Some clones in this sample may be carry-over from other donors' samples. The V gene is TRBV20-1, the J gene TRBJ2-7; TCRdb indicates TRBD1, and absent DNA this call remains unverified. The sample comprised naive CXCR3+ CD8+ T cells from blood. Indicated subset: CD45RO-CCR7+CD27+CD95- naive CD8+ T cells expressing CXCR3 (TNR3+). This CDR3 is CSASPQGGGTYEQYF.